This T cell receptor beta chain was sequenced during a study of cytomegalovirus exposure and HLA in healthy donors (dated 2017 in TCRdb). Study-wide context: A later analysis indicated that the 130 or so validation repertoires were generated on the platform also employed for the 670 or so repertoires of the first cohort. The study aimed to test whether cataloging public T cell receptors could reveal signatures of past pathogen exposure. In addition to the first cohort of approximately 650 subjects, a separate validation cohort of around 110 different subjects was used. To predict cytomegalovirus infection status, the study combined high-throughput TCR immunosequencing, statistical association of individual TCRs with disease status, and machine learning.

In regard to this clone: Its specific antigen is unknown. The record has no base qualities; no much larger clone is one base away.

On the study overall, not on this receptor specifically: A later analysis had no HLA typing for the validation cohort, so co-occurrence there was scored across all 130 or so repertoires. A few of the identified cytomegalovirus-associated TCR beta chains were confirmed in vitro to be specific for cytomegalovirus antigens. The classifier was reported to diagnose cytomegalovirus status with high specificity and sensitivity in both the original and validation cohorts. The authors suggested that the approach could potentially be generalized to other disease states and immunological phenotypes. A later analysis found that TCRs clustered in the first cohort also tended to co-occur in the 95 to 150 validation repertoires, with 94% of cluster scores above 0. Most TCR sequences were seen in very few donors, while some public TCRs were found in many individuals. In the study, approximately 160 TCR beta chains were listed as associated with cytomegalovirus.

Separate from the approximately 670-subject first cohort, the validation cohort of 120 subjects was the group to which the donors belonged. Libraries were built with the immunoSEQ multiplex PCR assay. From the authors' description of their analysis: A statistical classification framework was developed to diagnose cytomegalovirus status using the catalog of TCR beta chain sequences. Entries here come from immuneACCESS through TCRdb and include only in-frame sequences with V and J called. Some clones fail to appear in such tables; in the studies checked, an unresolved V gene covers under half of the shortfall, and the cause of the remainder is unknown. V and J calls plus clone size are reproduced from that table; the DNA served to infer D and trimming. The sample table records 130,000 or so clones; nearly 90% of these occur just once. Jointly, the top ten make up 0.95% to 1.5% of the sample. The source of this sequence is a young woman in good health and CMV-seronegative. Sequencing used PBMCs.

The CDR3 has the sequence CASSLTGHYGYTF. DNA sequence: TGTGCCAGCAGCCTGACAGGGCACTATGGCTACACCTTC. The chain is encoded by TRBV9 joined to TRBJ1-2; 7 bases in the middle match TRBD1. Looking up the germline V gene yields CDR1 SGDLS and CDR2 YYNGEE. The V end gives up 4 bases and the J end 3 bases, leaving 3 bases in the junction not matched to a gene. The CDR3 runs 13 residues from the cysteine to the phenylalanine. Only the CDR3 part of the read is kept: 39 bases, read in frame from the first base.